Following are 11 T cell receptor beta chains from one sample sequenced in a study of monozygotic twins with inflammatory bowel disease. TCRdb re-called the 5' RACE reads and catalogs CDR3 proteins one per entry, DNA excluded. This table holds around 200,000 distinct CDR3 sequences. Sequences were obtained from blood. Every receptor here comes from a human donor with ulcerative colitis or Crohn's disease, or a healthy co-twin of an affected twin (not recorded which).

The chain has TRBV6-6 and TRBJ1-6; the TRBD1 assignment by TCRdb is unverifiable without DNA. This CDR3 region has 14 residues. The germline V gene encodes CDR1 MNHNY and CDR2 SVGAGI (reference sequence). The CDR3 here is CASSNGDGGSPLHF.

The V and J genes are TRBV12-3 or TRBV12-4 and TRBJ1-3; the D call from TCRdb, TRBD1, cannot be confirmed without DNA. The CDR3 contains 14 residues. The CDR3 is CASSPGQGRNTIYF.

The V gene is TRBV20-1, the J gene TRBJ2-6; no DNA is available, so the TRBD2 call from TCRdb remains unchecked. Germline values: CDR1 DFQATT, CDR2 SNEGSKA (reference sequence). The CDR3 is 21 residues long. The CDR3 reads CSARALNGNSNPSSGANVLTF.

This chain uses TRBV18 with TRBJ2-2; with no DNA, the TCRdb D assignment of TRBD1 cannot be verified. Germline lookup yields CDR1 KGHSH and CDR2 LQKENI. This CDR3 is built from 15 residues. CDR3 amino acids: CASSSGQGAYGELFF.

CDR3 amino acids: CASSFEGATNEKLFF. The V and J genes are TRBV5-1 and TRBJ1-4. Germline values: CDR1 SGHRS, CDR2 YFSETQ. This CDR3 is 15 amino acids long.

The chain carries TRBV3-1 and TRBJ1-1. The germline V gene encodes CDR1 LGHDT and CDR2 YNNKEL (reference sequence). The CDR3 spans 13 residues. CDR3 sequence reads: CASSQQTLTEAFF.

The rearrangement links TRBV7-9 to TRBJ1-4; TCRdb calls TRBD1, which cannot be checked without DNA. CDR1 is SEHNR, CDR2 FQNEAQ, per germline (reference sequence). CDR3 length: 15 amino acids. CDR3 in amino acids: CASSSRDRAREKLFF.

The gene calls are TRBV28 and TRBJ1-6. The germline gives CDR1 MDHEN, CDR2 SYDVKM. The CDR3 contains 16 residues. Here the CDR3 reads CASSLNRSSYNSPLHF.

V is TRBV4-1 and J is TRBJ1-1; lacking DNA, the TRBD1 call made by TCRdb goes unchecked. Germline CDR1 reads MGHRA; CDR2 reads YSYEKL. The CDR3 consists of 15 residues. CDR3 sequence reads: CASSQGGLKGTEAFF.

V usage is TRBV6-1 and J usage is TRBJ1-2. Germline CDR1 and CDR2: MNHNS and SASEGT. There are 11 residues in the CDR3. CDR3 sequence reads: CASDAGLVYTF.

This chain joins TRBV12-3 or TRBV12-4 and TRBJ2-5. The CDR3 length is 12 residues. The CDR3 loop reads CACGQNQETQYF.